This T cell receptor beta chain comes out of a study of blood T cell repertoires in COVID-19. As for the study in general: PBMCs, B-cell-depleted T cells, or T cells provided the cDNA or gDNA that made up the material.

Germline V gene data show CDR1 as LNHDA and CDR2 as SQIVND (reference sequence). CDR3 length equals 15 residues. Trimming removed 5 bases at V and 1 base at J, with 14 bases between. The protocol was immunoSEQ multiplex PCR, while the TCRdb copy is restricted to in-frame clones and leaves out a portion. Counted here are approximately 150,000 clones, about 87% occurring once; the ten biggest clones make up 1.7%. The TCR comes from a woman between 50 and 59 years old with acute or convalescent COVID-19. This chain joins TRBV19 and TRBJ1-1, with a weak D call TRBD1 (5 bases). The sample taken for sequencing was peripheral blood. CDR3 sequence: CASSPWGGGNTEAFF. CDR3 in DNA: TGTGCCAGTAGTCCCTGGGGGGGAGGGAACACTGAAGCTTTCTTT.